The 8 T cell receptor beta chains reported below all come from one sample, sequenced in a study of blood T cell repertoires in COVID-19. TCRdb keeps only in-frame clones here, not all; method: immunoSEQ multiplex PCR. Among about 140,000 clones listed, approximately 84% were seen once. Source material: peripheral blood. The receptors shown here come from a woman in her fifties or sixties with acute or convalescent COVID-19.

This clone appeared many times. A junction end diverges from the germline sequence, so it may reflect a read error. This chain links TRBV12-3 or TRBV12-4 with TRBJ2-7; TRBD1 matches at 11 bases. There are 13 residues in the CDR3. CDR3 loop: CASSLGQGAHQYF. As DNA, the CDR3 is TGTGCCAGCAGCTTAGGACAGGGGGCCCACCAGTACTTC.

This clone appeared a few times. The chain couples TRBV11-3 to TRBJ2-1; 7 nucleotides line up with TRBD2. CDR1 and CDR2 (germline): SGHNT, YENEEA. V dropped 3 bases and J dropped 7; count of bases not matched to a gene: 6. The CDR3 has 14 residues. The CDR3 spells CASSLAGVGNEQFF. The CDR3 coding sequence is TGTGCCAGCAGCTTGGCGGGAGTCGGGAATGAGCAGTTCTTC.

The rearrangement links TRBV13 to TRBJ1-2; TRBD1 aligns across 8 bases. V shed 4 bases, J shed 3 bases, and the junction held 16 bases outside the gene matches. Germline assignment: CDR1 PRHDT and CDR2 FYEKMQ (reference sequence). The length of the CDR3 is 18 residues. The CDR3 DNA sequence: TGTGCCAGCAGCTCCAAAGTGCTGGACAGGGAAATTGACTATGGCTACACCTTC. Amino acids: CASSSKVLDREIDYGYTF. Supplemented by reference TRBV13 and TRBJ1-2, the full variable domain reads AAGVIQSPRHLIKEKRETATLKCYPIPRHDTVYWYQQGPGQDPQFLISFYEKMQSDKGSIPDRFSAQQFSDYHSELNMSSLELGDSALYFCASSSKVLDREIDYGYTFGSGTRLTVV.

The chain has TRBV10-3 and TRBJ1-5; tentative D call: TRBD1 (5 bases). The V and J ends lost 6 bases and 0 bases respectively, with 18 bases between them. CDR3 length: 17 amino acids. Looked up from germline, CDR1 is ENHRY and CDR2 is SYGVKD. CDR3 region: CAIRALGQSYSNQPQHF. CDR3 in DNA: TGTGCCATCAGGGCCTTGGGGCAGTCTTATAGCAATCAGCCCCAGCATTTT.

This chain connects TRBV11-2 to TRBJ1-1; 9 positions agree with TRBD1. V dropped 4 bases and J dropped 3; count of bases not matched to a gene: 9. The germline CDR1 and CDR2 sequences are SGHAT and FQNNGV. The CDR3 is made up of 16 amino acids. The CDR3 reads CASSYEPGTGYTEAFF. As DNA, the CDR3 is TGTGCCAGCAGCTACGAACCGGGGACAGGGTACACTGAAGCTTTCTTT. Filled out from reference TRBV11-2 and TRBJ1-1, the complete variable domain reads EAGVAQSPRYKIIEKRQSVAFWCNPISGHATLYWYQQILGQGPKLLIQFQNNGVVDDSQLPKDRFSAERLKGVDSTLKIQPAKLEDSAVYLCASSYEPGTGYTEAFFGQGTRLTVV.

The rearrangement joins TRBV27 to TRBJ2-7; 10 nucleotides line up with TRBD2. CDR1 is MNHEY and CDR2 is SMNVEV in the germline V gene (reference sequence). CDR3 length: 17 residues. With V trimmed by 2 bases and J by 4 bases, 11 bases remained unmatched. The CDR3 DNA reads as TGTGCCAGCAGTTTAGGGCAAATAGCGGGAGGTATGTACGAGCAGTACTTC. Its protein product is CASSLGQIAGGMYEQYF.

The chain joins TRBV10-1 to TRBJ2-2, with 10 nucleotides matching TRBD1. Per germline, CDR1 WNHNN and CDR2 SYGVQD (reference sequence). J gave up 3 bases and V 4 bases, and 5 bases lay outside the gene matches. The CDR3 totals 16 residues. CDR3 region: CASSAGTGVDTGELFF. The DNA of the CDR3 is TGCGCCAGCAGTGCAGGGACAGGGGTGGACACCGGGGAGCTGTTTTTT.

V and J are TRBV27 and TRBJ1-5; no reliable D call. This CDR3 region has 13 residues. Trimming stripped 5 bases from V and 7 bases from J, with 12 bases between. Germline V gives CDR1 MNHEY, CDR2 SMNVEV (reference sequence). The CDR3 spells CASSLGSGQPQHF. CDR3 DNA: TGTGCCAGCAGTCTGGGGTCGGGGCAGCCCCAGCATTTT.